The 25 T cell receptor beta chains given below trace back to one sample, sequenced in a study of blood T cell repertoires in COVID-19. The repertoire was sequenced with immunoSEQ multiplex PCR; TCRdb's copy has only in-frame clones and lacks some. The sample records about 270,000 clones, about 80% being singletons. Material for sequencing was peripheral blood. The source of these receptors is a woman aged 45-65 years who had recovered from COVID-19.

V gene TRBV4-3 combines with J gene TRBJ2-7; D perhaps matches TRBD2 (5 bases). This CDR3 comprises 16 residues. Trimming took 0 bases from V and 0 from J, leaving 12 bases between them. Germline CDR1 is LGHNA and CDR2 is YSLEER. The CDR3 spells CASSQEEGPSSYEQYF. The CDR3 DNA sequence: TGCGCCAGCAGCCAAGAAGAGGGCCCTAGCTCCTACGAGCAGTACTTC.

The gene calls are TRBV5-1 and TRBJ1-3; D gene ambiguous. The CDR3 has 14 residues. The germline V gene has CDR1 SGHRS and CDR2 YFSETQ. The V and J ends lost 4 bases and 0 bases respectively, with 8 bases between them. The CDR3 sequence is CASSPGASGNTIYF. As DNA, the CDR3 is TGCGCCAGCAGCCCCGGTGCCTCTGGAAACACCATATATTTT.

The chain links TRBV7-7 to TRBJ2-2, with unresolved D. The germline gives CDR1 SSHAT, CDR2 FNYEAQ (reference sequence). Trimming stripped 1 base from V and 0 bases from J, with 6 bases between. The CDR3 spans 15 residues. CDR3 residues: CASSLGQANTGELFF. CDR3 in DNA: TGTGCCAGCAGCTTAGGGCAGGCGAACACCGGGGAGCTGTTTTTT.

V and J are TRBV7-2 and TRBJ2-1; 10 positions match TRBD1. CDR3 length: 16 amino acids. Per the germline V gene, CDR1 is SGHTA and CDR2 is FQGNSA. V gave up 1 base and J gave up 2 bases; unmatched junction bases: 2. In nucleotides, the CDR3 is TGTGCCAGCAGCTTAGTTGGACAGGGGGCCTACAATGAGCAGTTCTTC. Its protein is CASSLVGQGAYNEQFF.

Concerning this clone: It is unclear where the CDR3 begins or ends on the DNA, so no DNA is shown, and the CDR3 is as TCRdb lists it. V is TRBV28 and J is TRBJ2-1; no check of the table's D call, TRBD2, against the DNA was made. Germline V gene lookup returns CDR1 MDHEN and CDR2 SYDVKM. 15 amino acids form the CDR3, both terminal residues included. CDR3 sequence reads: CASSSSGGPHNEQFF.

The chain links TRBV5-1 to TRBJ2-3, with a tentative D call TRBD1 (5 bases). The CDR3 length is 16 residues. Germline lookup yields CDR1 SGHRS and CDR2 YFSETQ. Trimming pared 2 bases from V and 2 bases from J, leaving 15 bases between. The CDR3 DNA sequence: TGCGCCAGCAGCTTAGGCACCGCAGGGCCCACAGATACGCAGTATTTT. Its translation is CASSLGTAGPTDTQYF.

In this sample, this clone turned up a few times. CDR3 bases: TGTGCCACCAGTGATTCGCGGACAGGGGATTCACCCCTCCACTTT. It is translated as CATSDSRTGDSPLHF. This rearrangement joins TRBV24-1 to TRBJ1-6; 9 nucleotides agree with TRBD1. V shed 2 bases and J 8 bases; nucleotides not matched to a gene: 3. Per germline, CDR1 KGHDR and CDR2 SFDVKD. The CDR3 extends over 15 amino acids.

The V and J genes are TRBV18 and TRBJ1-1; 7 nucleotides line up with TRBD1. CDR1 and CDR2 (germline): KGHSH, LQKENI. This CDR3 comprises 16 residues. V lost 3 bases to trimming and J lost 0 bases; unmatched junction nucleotides: 7. The CDR3 nucleotides are TGTGCCAGCTCACCGGCTTCCAGGGGGGTGAACACTGAAGCTTTCTTT. It yields the protein CASSPASRGVNTEAFF.

J is TRBJ1-2 and V is TRBV7-9; 7 bases match TRBD1. CDR3 length: 16 amino acids. Trimming at V came to 1 base and at J to 6 bases, leaving 11 bases not matched to a gene. Germline V gene data show CDR1 as SEHNR and CDR2 as FQNEAQ (reference sequence). Here the CDR3 reads CASSLVKLRQGDGYTF. The CDR3 DNA reads TGTGCCAGCAGCTTAGTCAAGCTGCGCCAGGGGGATGGCTACACCTTC.

The chain links TRBV5-3 to TRBJ1-2; D is undetermined. TRBV5-3 is marked as an open reading frame, function uncertain. V shed 0 bases and J shed 1 base, with 13 bases lying between them. This CDR3 comprises 16 residues. CDR3 amino acids: CARSLGECNFNYGYTF. The CDR3 region has the DNA TGTGCCAGAAGCTTGGGAGAATGTAACTTTAACTATGGCTACACCTTC.

This clone was seen a single time. This chain joins TRBV7-2 and TRBJ1-2; 7 bases agree with TRBD1. This CDR3 has 15 residues. CDR1 is SGHTA and CDR2 is FQGNSA in the germline V gene. The junction had 6 bases not matched to a gene; V was cut back by 1 base and J by 4 bases. The CDR3: CASSLESAGGYGYTF. The CDR3 nucleotides read TGTGCCAGCAGCTTAGAGTCGGCAGGGGGCTATGGCTACACCTTC.

In this sample, this clone turned up once. The genes are TRBV4-1 and TRBJ1-1; tentatively, D is TRBD1 (5 bases). Trimming took off 5 bases at V and 4 bases at J, with 23 bases between the two ends. Germline values: CDR1 MGHRA, CDR2 YSYEKL. This CDR3 contains 17 residues. CDR3 in amino acids: CASSTHRPSPGITEAFF. The CDR3 nucleotides are TGCGCCAGCAGCACCCACAGGCCCTCCCCCGGAATCACTGAAGCTTTCTTT.

The V and J genes are TRBV4-2 and TRBJ2-2; tentative D call: TRBD2 (6 bases). The length of the CDR3 is 16 residues. Germline V lookup: CDR1 LGHNA, CDR2 YNFKEQ. The V end lost 5 bases, the J end lost 0 bases, and 13 bases lay between the germline ends. Written as DNA, the CDR3 is TGTGCCAGCAGCGAGGGCGGCGGGGCGAACACCGGGGAGCTGTTTTTT. It yields the protein CASSEGGGANTGELFF.

The chain joins TRBV24-1 to TRBJ2-3, with 8 bases aligning to TRBD1. The CDR3 totals 15 residues. J lost 3 bases, V lost 7 bases, and 8 bases had no gene match. Germline CDR1 KGHDR, CDR2 SFDVKD. The CDR3 DNA sequence: TGTGCCACCAGCCAGGGGGCTCTTCGGACAGATACGCAGTATTTT. The encoded protein is CATSQGALRTDTQYF.

As DNA, the CDR3 is TGTGCCAGCAGCTTAGCGAGGGGGACATCGGAAAAACTGTTTTTT. This encodes CASSLARGTSEKLFF. The chain uses TRBV7-9 and TRBJ1-4; D is perhaps TRBD1 (6 bases). CDR1 and CDR2 (germline): SEHNR, FQNEAQ (reference sequence). Trimming left V 0 bases short and J 8 bases short, with 13 bases between. The CDR3 has 15 residues.

This clone was counted once. This chain connects TRBV27 to TRBJ1-1; TRBD1 is a possible D gene (5 bases). The CDR3 runs to 15 residues. The V end lost 4 bases, the J end lost 5 bases, and 17 bases lay between the germline ends. In germline, CDR1 is MNHEY, CDR2 SMNVEV (reference sequence). The CDR3 DNA reads as TGTGCCAGCAGTTCACCCTTCACAGGATGGACTGAAGCTTTCTTT. This encodes CASSSPFTGWTEAFF.

The V call is TRBV3-1 (or the pseudogene TRBV3-2), the J call TRBJ1-5; TRBD1 aligns across 9 bases. CDR1 and CDR2 from the germline V gene are LGHDT and YNNKEL (reference sequence). CDR3 length: 19 amino acids. V trimming: 1 base; J trimming: 1 base; junction bases outside the gene matches: 11. The CDR3 DNA follows: TGTGCCAGCAGCCAAGCACGTGGGGACAGGGTTGGGAGCAATCAGCCCCAGCATTTT. This codes for CASSQARGDRVGSNQPQHF.

The V and J genes are TRBV9 and TRBJ2-2; 9 positions match TRBD2. Germline V gene lookup returns CDR1 SGDLS and CDR2 YYNGEE. The J segment lost 4 bases and the V segment lost 0 bases, leaving 7 bases of the junction unmatched. CDR3 length equals 17 residues. In nucleotides, the CDR3 is TGTGCCAGCAGCGTAGTCGGGCAGGGACTAGCCACCGGGGAGCTGTTTTTT. Translating it yields CASSVVGQGLATGELFF.

The chain uses TRBV3-1 (or the pseudogene TRBV3-2) and TRBJ1-6; D gene unclear. Trimming stripped 2 bases from V and 10 bases from J, with 12 bases between. From germline, CDR1 is LGHDT and CDR2 YNNKEL (reference sequence). This CDR3 spans 14 amino acids. As DNA, the CDR3 is TGTGCCAGCAGCCAACAGGTTATTGAGTCACCCCTCCACTTT. Amino acid sequence: CASSQQVIESPLHF.

The chain employs TRBV10-3 and TRBJ2-1; 8 nucleotides match TRBD2. This CDR3 spans 18 amino acids. Trimming cost V 2 bases and J 7 bases; bases outside gene matches: 16. CDR1 is ENHRY, CDR2 SYGVKD, per germline. CDR3 region: CAISEGGPTGTRRNEQFF. CDR3 in DNA: TGTGCCATCAGTGAGGGTGGACCGACCGGGACTAGGAGAAATGAGCAGTTCTTC.

This clone was seen a handful of times. This chain links TRBV6-5 with TRBJ2-7; TRBD2 is a possible D gene (5 bases). Germline loops: CDR1 MNHEY, CDR2 SVGAGI. The CDR3 covers 12 residues. The V end lost 8 bases, the J end lost 6 bases, and 14 bases lay between the germline ends. The CDR3 protein is CASGGRLGEQYF. CDR3 nucleotides: TGTGCCAGCGGAGGAAGGCTGGGCGAGCAGTACTTC.

The chain joins TRBV24-1 to TRBJ2-2, with TRBD1 as a possible D gene (5 bases). CDR1 and CDR2 (germline): KGHDR, SFDVKD. The CDR3 has 17 amino acids. The V end lost 4 bases, the J end lost 3 bases, and 17 bases lay between the germline ends. CDR3 protein: CATSDPRQGGYTGELFF. The CDR3 DNA reads as TGTGCCACCAGTGACCCACGGCAGGGTGGTTACACCGGGGAGCTGTTTTTT.

The chain uses TRBV19 and TRBJ1-1, with D maybe TRBD1 (6 bases). V lost 6 bases to trimming and J lost 6 bases, with 14 bases between them. The germline V gene encodes CDR1 LNHDA and CDR2 SQIVND (reference sequence). The CDR3 loop spans 13 amino acids. The CDR3 DNA is TGTGCCAGTAGACCACAGGGTAAGCCTGAAGCTTTCTTT. Amino acid sequence: CASRPQGKPEAFF.

This rearrangement joins TRBV7-2 to TRBJ2-3, with 11 bases identical to TRBD2. The germline gives CDR1 SGHTA, CDR2 FQGNSA. This CDR3 comprises 18 residues. V gave up 1 base and J gave up 0 bases; unmatched junction bases: 6. The CDR3 spells CASSLVSSGGLSTDTQYF. The CDR3 bases are TGTGCCAGCAGCTTAGTTTCTAGCGGGGGGCTCAGCACAGATACGCAGTATTTT.

This chain links TRBV15 with TRBJ1-1; maybe TRBD1 (6 bases). This CDR3 has 14 amino acids. Trimming pared 0 bases from V and 6 bases from J, leaving 11 bases between. CDR1 and CDR2 from the germline V gene are LNHNV and YYDKDF (reference sequence). The CDR3 is CATSRDGRGPEAFF. In nucleotides, the CDR3 is TGTGCCACCAGCAGAGATGGCAGGGGCCCTGAAGCTTTCTTT.